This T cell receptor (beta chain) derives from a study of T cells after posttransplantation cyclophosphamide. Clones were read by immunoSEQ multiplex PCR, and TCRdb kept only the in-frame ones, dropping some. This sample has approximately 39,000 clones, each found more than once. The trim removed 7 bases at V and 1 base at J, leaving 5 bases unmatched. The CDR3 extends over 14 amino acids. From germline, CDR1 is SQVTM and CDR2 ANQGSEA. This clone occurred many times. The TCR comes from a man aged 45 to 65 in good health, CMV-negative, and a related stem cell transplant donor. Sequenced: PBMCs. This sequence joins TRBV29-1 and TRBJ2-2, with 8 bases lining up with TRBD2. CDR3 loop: CSGRRGENTGELFF. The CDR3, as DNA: TGCAGCGGACGGCGGGGGGAGAACACCGGGGAGCTGTTTTTT.